One sample yielded the 8 T cell receptor beta chains listed below, sequenced in a study of PD-L1 blockade in urothelial cancer. Profiling relied on immunoSEQ multiplex PCR, and the TCRdb table lists in-frame clones only, not all of them. The sample yields fewer than 95,000 clones, less than 90% seen once. Sample time point: pretreatment peripheral blood. Here the sequenced sample was PBMCs, taken around atezolizumab (anti-PD-L1) treatment. The receptors here all came from a man in his sixties with urothelial cancer.

The rearrangement uses TRBV7-2 and TRBJ2-1, with 14 bases fitting TRBD2. This CDR3 is 15 amino acids long. Germline CDR1 and CDR2: SGHTA and FQGNSA. Losses at the gene ends were 4 bases for V and 7 bases for J; bases not matched to a gene: 3. For the CDR3, the DNA is TGTGCCAGCAGCTCCGGACTAGCGGGAGGAAATGAGCAGTTCTTC. The encoded protein is CASSSGLAGGNEQFF. The variable domain in full, completed from reference TRBV7-2 and TRBJ2-1, reads GAGVSQSPSNKVTEKGKDVELRCDPISGHTALYWYRQSLGQGLEFLIYFQGNSAPDKSGLPSDRFSAERTGGSVSTLTIQRTQQEDSAVYLCASSSGLAGGNEQFFGPGTRLTVL.

This rearrangement joins TRBV28 to TRBJ1-1, with 8 bases identical to TRBD1. There are 14 residues in the CDR3. Germline V gene sequence: CDR1 MDHEN, CDR2 SYDVKM. The V gene end was trimmed by 6 bases and the J gene end by 6 bases; junction bases not matched to a gene: 9. The chain's CDR3 is CASSLGQGAAEAFF. The CDR3 DNA follows: TGTGCCAGCAGCCTGGGGCAGGGGGCTGCTGAAGCTTTCTTT.

V is TRBV6-6 and J is TRBJ2-7; no definite D call. The germline gives CDR1 MNHNY, CDR2 SVGAGI (reference sequence). CDR3 length: 11 residues. Trimming took off 5 bases at V and 3 bases at J, with 5 bases between the two ends. CDR3 sequence: CASSQNYEQYF. In DNA, the CDR3 is TGTGCCAGCAGTCAAAACTACGAGCAGTACTTC.

This rearrangement joins TRBV27 to TRBJ2-5; D is uncertain. Per germline, CDR1 MNHEY and CDR2 SMNVEV (reference sequence). The ends were cut back, 6 bases at V and 2 bases at J, with 4 bases in the middle. The length of the CDR3 is 11 residues. The CDR3 region is CASRRQETQYF. The CDR3 DNA sequence: TGTGCCAGCAGGCGACAAGAGACCCAGTACTTC.

The V gene is TRBV7-8, the J gene TRBJ2-1; 10 bases line up with TRBD2. CDR3 length: 17 residues. The junction had 7 bases not matched to a gene; V was cut back by 1 base and J by 4 bases. CDR1 is SGHVS and CDR2 is FQNEAQ in the germline V gene. CDR3 protein: CASSLDSASGRYNEQFF. The CDR3 DNA is TGTGCCAGCAGCTTAGATTCGGCTAGCGGGAGATACAATGAGCAGTTCTTC.

The chain joins TRBV7-9 to TRBJ2-1, with a weak D call TRBD2 (7 bases). The CDR3 spans 15 residues. CDR1 is SEHNR, CDR2 FQNEAQ, per germline (reference sequence). Trimming removed 5 bases from V and 5 bases from J, with 16 bases in between. The CDR3 here is CASSPPGGENNEQFF. The CDR3 nucleotides are TGTGCCAGCAGCCCACCGGGGGGCGAGAACAATGAGCAGTTCTTC.

V gene TRBV6-6 combines with J gene TRBJ2-5; 7 bases line up with TRBD2. V lost 5 bases, J lost 5 bases, and 2 bases stayed unmatched. The CDR3 consists of 12 residues. Germline V gene data show CDR1 as MNHNY and CDR2 as SVGAGI (reference sequence). The CDR3 nucleotides read TGTGCCAGCAGTGGGGGAGGGGAGACCCAGTACTTC. Translation gives CASSGGGETQYF.

Here the CDR3 DNA reads TGCGCCAGCAGCCAGACTAGCGGGAGGGCCCCCGGGGAGCTGTTTTTT. It is translated as CASSQTSGRAPGELFF. The chain recombines TRBV5-1 with TRBJ2-2; TRBD2 matches at 14 bases. This CDR3 is 16 amino acids long. Losses at the gene ends were 4 bases for V and 6 bases for J; bases not matched to a gene: 5. CDR1 and CDR2 (germline): SGHRS, YFSETQ.